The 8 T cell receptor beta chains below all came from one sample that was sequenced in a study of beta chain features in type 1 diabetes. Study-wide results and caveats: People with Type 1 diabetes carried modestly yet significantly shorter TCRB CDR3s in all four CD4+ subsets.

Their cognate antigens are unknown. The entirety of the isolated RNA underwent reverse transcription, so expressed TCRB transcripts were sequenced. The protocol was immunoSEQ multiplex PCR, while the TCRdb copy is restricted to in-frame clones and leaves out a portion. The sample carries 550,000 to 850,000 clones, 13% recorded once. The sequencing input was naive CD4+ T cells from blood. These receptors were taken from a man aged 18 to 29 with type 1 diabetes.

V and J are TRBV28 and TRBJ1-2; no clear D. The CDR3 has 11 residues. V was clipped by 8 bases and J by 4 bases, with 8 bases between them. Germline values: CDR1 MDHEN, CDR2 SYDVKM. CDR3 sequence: CASHAAYGYTF. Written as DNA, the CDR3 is TGTGCCAGCCACGCGGCCTATGGCTACACCTTC.

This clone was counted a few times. This CDR3 reads CASSWQTNTEAFF. The CDR3 DNA is TGCGCCAGCAGCTGGCAGACGAACACTGAAGCTTTCTTT. The V gene is TRBV5-1, the J gene TRBJ1-1; D unresolved. The CDR3 runs to 13 residues. Germline CDR1 reads SGHRS; CDR2 reads YFSETQ. V shed 3 bases and J shed 1 base, with 7 bases lying between them.

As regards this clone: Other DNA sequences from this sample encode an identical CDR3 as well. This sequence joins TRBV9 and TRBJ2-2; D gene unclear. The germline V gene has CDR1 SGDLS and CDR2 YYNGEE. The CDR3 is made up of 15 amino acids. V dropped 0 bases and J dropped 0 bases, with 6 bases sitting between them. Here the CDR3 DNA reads TGTGCCAGCAGCGTAGGGACGGCGAACACCGGGGAGCTGTTTTTT. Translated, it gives CASSVGTANTGELFF.

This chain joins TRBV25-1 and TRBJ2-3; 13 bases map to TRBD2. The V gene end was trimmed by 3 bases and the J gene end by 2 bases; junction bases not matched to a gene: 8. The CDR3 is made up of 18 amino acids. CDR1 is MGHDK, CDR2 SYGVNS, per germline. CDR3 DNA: TGTGCCAGCAGTGAGACTAGCGGGGGGACGTCAACCACAGATACGCAGTATTTT. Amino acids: CASSETSGGTSTTDTQYF.

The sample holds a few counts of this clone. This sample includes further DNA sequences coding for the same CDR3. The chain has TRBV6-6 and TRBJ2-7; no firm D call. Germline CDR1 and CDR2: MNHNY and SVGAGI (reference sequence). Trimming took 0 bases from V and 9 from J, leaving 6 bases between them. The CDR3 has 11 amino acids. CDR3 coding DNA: TGTGCCAGCAGTTACTCGACGGGGCAGTACTTC. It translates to CASSYSTGQYF.

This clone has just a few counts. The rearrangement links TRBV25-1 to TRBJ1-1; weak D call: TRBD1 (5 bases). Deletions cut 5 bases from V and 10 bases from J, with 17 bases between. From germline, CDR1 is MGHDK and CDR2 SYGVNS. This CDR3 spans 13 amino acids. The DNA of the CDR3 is TGTGCCAGCAGTCATTATCAGGGCCAAGCAGCTTTCTTT. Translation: CASSHYQGQAAFF.

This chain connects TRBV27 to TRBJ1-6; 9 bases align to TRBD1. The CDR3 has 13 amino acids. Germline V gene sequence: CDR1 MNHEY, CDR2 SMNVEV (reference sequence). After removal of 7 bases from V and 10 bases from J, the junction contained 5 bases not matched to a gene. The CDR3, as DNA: TGTGCCAGCACCGGGACAGGGCGATCACCCCTCCACTTT. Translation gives CASTGTGRSPLHF.

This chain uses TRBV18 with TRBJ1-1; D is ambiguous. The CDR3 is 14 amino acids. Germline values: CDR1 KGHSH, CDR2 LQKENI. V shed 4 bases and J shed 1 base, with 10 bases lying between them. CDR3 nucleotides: TGTGCCAGCTCACGCGGCGTGGGGAACACTGAAGCTTTCTTT. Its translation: CASSRGVGNTEAFF. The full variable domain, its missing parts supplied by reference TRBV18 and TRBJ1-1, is NAGVMQNPRHLVRRRGQEARLRCSPMKGHSHVYWYRQLPEEGLKFMVYLQKENIIDESGMPKERFSAEFPKEGPSILRIQQVVRGDSAAYFCASSRGVGNTEAFFGQGTRLTVV.